This entry describes one T cell receptor (beta chain). This clonotype appeared many times. Its antigen is unknown. Per-nucleotide qualities are absent, and no much larger clonotype sits a single base away. This sample is drawn from a study of T-cell reconstitution after alpha-beta-depleted transplantation in children (dated by TCRdb to between 2015 and 2016). Concerning the study at large: Using TCR repertoire profiling, the study followed T-cell immune reconstitution in a quantitative way in children after TCRalphabeta/CD19-depleted allogeneic hematopoietic cell transplantation. Overall results and qualifications from the work: About two months after transplant, the apparently early recovery of alphabetaT-cell counts reportedly depended on just several hundred clones that had expanded rapidly and came from non-depleted graft cells. Over the following months the frequencies of hyperexpanded clones went down, and after one year T-cell counts and TCRbeta diversity were mostly credited to newly produced T cells. In some patients, the high TCRbeta diversity seen at day 60 was put down to recipient T cells and intrathymic progenitors that had survived conditioning.

The CDR3 runs 14 residues from the cysteine to the phenylalanine. Kept here is only the CDR3 DNA, which spans 42 bases and is read in frame from base 1. As encoded in the germline V gene (reference sequence), CDR1 is DFQATT while CDR2 is SNEGSKA. The junction shows trimming of 6 bases on V and 2 bases on J, plus 15 bases between the germline ends. The protocol used for the library was PCR. These reads were obtained on an Illumina HiSeq 2500. To normalize quantification of the TCRbeta repertoire, the TCR libraries were built with molecular barcoding that relied on unique molecular identifiers. Through fastp at Q25 and MiXCR, TCRdb rebuilt clones from the public reads, retaining in-frame beta chains. Identical CDR3 proteins give one entry, which carries the most common genes and DNA. This sample has 250,000 to 300,000 distinct CDR3 sequences in its table, and 9.5% to 13% of those were observed once. The ten largest clones capture about a quarter of the sample.

The treatment or condition tag for this specimen amounts to: allogeneic hematopoietic cell transplantation with graft depleted of TCRalphabeta T cells and CD19 B cells. The transplant recipients were children given TCRalphabeta/CD19-depleted allogeneic hematopoietic cell grafts. The TCR originated in a male patient between 2 and 10 years old who had a stem cell transplant for chronic granulomatous disease, so the T cells may come from the graft donor. This receptor chain uses TRBV20-1 and TRBJ2-3; TRBD1 is perhaps the D gene, given 6 matching bases. The sample was peripheral blood, taken 180 days after TCRalphabeta/CD19-depleted stem cell transplant. The nucleotide sequence reads as follows: TGCAGTGCCAACCGGGACACCTACACAGATACGCAGTATTTT. It translates to CSANRDTYTDTQYF.